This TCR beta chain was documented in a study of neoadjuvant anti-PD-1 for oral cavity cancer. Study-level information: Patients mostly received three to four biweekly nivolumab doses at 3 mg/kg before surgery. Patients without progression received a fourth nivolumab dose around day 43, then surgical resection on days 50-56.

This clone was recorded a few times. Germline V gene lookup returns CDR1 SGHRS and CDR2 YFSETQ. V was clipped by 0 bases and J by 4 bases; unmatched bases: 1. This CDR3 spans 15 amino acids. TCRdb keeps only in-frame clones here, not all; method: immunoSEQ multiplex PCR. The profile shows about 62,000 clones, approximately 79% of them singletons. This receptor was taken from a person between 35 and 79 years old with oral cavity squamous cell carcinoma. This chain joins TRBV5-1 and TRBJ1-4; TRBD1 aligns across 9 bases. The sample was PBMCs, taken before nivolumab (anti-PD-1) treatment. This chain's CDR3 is CASSLGTGDNEKLFF. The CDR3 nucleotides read TGCGCCAGCAGCTTGGGGACAGGGGATAATGAAAAACTGTTTTTT.